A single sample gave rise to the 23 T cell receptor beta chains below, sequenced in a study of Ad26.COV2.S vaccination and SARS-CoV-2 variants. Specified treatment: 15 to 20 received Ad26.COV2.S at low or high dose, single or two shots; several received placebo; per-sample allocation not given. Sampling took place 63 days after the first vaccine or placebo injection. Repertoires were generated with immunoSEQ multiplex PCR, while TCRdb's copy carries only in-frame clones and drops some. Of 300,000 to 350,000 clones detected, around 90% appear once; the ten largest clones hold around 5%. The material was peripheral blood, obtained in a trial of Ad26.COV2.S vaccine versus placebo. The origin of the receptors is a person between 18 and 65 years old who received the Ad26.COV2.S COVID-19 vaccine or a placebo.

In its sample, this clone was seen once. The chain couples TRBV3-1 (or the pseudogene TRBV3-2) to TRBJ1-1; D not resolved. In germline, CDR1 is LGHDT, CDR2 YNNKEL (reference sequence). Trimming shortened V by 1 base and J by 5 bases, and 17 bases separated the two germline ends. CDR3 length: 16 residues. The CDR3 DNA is TGTGCCAGCAGCCAAGTCGAAGAGGGCCTAGGGACTGAAGCTTTCTTT. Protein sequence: CASSQVEEGLGTEAFF.

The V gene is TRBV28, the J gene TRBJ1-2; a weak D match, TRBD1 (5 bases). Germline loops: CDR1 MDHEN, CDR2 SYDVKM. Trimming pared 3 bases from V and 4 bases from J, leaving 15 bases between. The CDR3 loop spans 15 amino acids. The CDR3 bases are TGTGCCAGCAGTTTCCACGAAGAGGGGAGCTATGGCTACACCTTC. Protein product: CASSFHEEGSYGYTF.

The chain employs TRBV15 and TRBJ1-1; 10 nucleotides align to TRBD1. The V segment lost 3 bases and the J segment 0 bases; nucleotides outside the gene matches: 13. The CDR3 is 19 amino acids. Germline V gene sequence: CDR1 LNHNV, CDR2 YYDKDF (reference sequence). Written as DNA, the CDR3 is TGTGCCACCAGCAGCCTCAGAGTGGGACAGGGGCGGATGAACACTGAAGCTTTCTTT. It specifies CATSSLRVGQGRMNTEAFF.

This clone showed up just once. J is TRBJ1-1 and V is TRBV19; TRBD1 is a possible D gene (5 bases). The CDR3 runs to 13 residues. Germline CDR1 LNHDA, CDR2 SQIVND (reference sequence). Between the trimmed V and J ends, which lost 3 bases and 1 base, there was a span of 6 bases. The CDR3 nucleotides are TGTGCCAGTAGTATGGGGGGGAACACTGAAGCTTTCTTT. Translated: CASSMGGNTEAFF.

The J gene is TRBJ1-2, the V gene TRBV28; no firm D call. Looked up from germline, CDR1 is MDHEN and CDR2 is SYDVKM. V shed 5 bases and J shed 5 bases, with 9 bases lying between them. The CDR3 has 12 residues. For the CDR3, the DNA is TGTGCCAGCAGTACAACTAGGTATGGCTACACCTTC. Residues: CASSTTRYGYTF.

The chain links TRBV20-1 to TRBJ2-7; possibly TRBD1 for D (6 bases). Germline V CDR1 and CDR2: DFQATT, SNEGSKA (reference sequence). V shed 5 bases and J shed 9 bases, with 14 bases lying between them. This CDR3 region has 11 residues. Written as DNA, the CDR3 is TGCAGTGCTGCCAGGGGCGAAGGGCAGTACGTC. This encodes CSAARGEGQYV.

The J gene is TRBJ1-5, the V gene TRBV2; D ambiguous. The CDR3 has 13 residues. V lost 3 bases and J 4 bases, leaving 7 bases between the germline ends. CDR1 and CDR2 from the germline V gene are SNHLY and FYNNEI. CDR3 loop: CASSEILNQPQHF. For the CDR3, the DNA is TGTGCCAGCAGTGAGATACTTAATCAGCCCCAGCATTTT.

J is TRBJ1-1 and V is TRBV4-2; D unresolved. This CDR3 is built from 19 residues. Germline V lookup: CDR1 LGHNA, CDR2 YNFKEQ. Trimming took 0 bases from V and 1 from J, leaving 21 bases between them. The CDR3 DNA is TGTGCCAGCAGCCAAGAGGTAAATCCCTTTGGTACTGGGAACACTGAAGCTTTCTTT. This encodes CASSQEVNPFGTGNTEAFF.

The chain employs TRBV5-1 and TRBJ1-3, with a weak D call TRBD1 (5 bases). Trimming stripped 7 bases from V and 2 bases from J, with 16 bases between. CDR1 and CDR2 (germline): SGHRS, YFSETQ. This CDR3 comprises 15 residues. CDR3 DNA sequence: TGCGCCAGCCGCCTCGGATGGGGGGCTGGAAACACCATATATTTT. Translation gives CASRLGWGAGNTIYF.

The CDR3 loop reads CASSPPTLTRDSNTQYF. CDR3 sequence (DNA): TGTGCCAGCAGCCCACCCACCCTCACTAGGGACTCCAATACGCAGTATTTT. This chain joins TRBV9 and TRBJ2-3; D perhaps matches TRBD2 (6 bases). Germline-derived CDR1 and CDR2 are SGDLS and YYNGEE. This CDR3 is 17 amino acids long. V was cut by 4 bases and J by 7 bases, with 25 bases left in between.

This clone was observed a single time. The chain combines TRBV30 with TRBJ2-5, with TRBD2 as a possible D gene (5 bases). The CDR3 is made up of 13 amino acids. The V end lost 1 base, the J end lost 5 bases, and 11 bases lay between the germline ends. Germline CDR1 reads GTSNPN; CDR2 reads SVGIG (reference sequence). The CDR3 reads CAWSAKRTETQYF. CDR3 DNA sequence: TGTGCCTGGAGTGCGAAGCGGACGGAGACCCAGTACTTC. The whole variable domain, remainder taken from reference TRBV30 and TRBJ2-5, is SQTIHQWPATLVQPVGSPLSLECTVEGTSNPNLYWYRQAAGRGLQLLFYSVGIGQISSEVPQNLSASRPQDRQFILSSKKLLLSDSGFYLCAWSAKRTETQYFGPGTRLLVL.

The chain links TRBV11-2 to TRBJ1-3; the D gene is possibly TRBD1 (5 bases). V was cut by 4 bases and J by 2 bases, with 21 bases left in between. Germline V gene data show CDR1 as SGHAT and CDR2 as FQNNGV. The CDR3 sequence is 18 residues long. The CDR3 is CASSSISEGRMTGNTIYF. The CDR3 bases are TGTGCCAGCAGCTCCATTTCAGAGGGGCGTATGACTGGAAACACCATATATTTT.

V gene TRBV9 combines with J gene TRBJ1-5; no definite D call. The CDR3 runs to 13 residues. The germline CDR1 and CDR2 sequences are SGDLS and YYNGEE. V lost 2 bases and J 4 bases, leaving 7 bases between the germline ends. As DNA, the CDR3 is TGTGCCAGCAGCGTCCAGGAAAATCAGCCCCAGCATTTT. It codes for CASSVQENQPQHF.

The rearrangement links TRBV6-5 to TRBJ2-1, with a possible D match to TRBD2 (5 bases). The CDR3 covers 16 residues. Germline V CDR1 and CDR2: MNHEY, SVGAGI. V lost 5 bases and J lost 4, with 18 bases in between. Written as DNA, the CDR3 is TGTGCCAGCAGTAACTTCTTGGGAGTTGGGTACAATGAGCAGTTCTTC. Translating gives CASSNFLGVGYNEQFF.

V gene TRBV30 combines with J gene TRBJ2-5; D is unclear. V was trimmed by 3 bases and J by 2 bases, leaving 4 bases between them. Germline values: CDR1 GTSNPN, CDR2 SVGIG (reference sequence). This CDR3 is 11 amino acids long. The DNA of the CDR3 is TGTGCCTGGAGGAGACAAGAGACCCAGTACTTC. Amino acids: CAWRRQETQYF.

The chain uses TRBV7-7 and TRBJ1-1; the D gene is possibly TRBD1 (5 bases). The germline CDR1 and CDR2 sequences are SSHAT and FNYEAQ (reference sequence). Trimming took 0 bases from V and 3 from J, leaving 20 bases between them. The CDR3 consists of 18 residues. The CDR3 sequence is CASSLARYLGGDHTEAFF. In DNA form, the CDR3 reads TGTGCCAGCAGCTTAGCGCGATATTTAGGTGGGGACCACACTGAAGCTTTCTTT.

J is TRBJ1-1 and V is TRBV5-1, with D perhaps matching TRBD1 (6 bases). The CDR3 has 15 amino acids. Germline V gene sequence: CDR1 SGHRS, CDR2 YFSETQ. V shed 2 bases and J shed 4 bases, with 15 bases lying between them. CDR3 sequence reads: CASSLRWGASTEAFF. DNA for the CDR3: TGCGCCAGCAGCTTAAGGTGGGGGGCAAGCACTGAAGCTTTCTTT. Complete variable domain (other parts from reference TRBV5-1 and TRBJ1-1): KAGVTQTPRYLIKTRGQQVTLSCSPISGHRSVSWYQQTPGQGLQFLFEYFSETQRNKGNFPGRFSGRQFSNSRSEMNVSTLELGDSALYLCASSLRWGASTEAFFGQGTRLTVV.

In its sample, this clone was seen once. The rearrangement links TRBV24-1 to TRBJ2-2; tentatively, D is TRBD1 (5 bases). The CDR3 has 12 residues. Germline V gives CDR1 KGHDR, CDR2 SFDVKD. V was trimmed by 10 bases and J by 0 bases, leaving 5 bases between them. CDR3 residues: CATGANTGELFF. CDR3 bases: TGTGCCACAGGGGCGAACACCGGGGAGCTGTTTTTT.

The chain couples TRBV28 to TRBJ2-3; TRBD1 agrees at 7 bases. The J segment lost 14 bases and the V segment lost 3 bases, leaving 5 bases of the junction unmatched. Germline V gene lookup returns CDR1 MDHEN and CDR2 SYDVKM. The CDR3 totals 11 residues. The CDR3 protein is CASSLTGTWYF. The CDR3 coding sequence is TGTGCCAGCAGTTTGACAGGGACGTGGTATTTT.

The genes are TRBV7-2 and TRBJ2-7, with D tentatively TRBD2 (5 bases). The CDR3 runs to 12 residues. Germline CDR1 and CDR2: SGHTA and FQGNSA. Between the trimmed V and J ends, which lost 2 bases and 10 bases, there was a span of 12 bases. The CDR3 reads CASSLSEGPQYV. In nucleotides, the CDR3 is TGTGCCAGCAGCTTATCTGAGGGCCCCCAGTACGTC.

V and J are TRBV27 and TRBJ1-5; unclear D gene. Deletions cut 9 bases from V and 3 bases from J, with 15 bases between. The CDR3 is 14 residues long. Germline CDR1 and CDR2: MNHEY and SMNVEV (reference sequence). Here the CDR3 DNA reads TGTGCCAGTACTCCCTTGGGTGACAATCAGCCCCAGCATTTT. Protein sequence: CASTPLGDNQPQHF.

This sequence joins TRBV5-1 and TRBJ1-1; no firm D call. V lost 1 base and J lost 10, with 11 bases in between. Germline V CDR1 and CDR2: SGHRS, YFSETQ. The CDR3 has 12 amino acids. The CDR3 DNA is TGCGCCAGCAGCTTGACGACGGAACCAGCTTTCTTT. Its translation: CASSLTTEPAFF.

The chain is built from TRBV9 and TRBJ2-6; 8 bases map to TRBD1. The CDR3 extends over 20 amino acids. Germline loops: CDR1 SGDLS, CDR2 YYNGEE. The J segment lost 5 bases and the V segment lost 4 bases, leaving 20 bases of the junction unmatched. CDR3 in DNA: TGTGCCAGCAGCCCACATACACCCGGACAGGGCGCGAACTGGGCCAACGTCCTGACTTTC. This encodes CASSPHTPGQGANWANVLTF.